Listed below are T cell receptor beta chains from one sample, sequenced in a study of blood T cell repertoires in COVID-19. Measured with immunoSEQ multiplex PCR; TCRdb has only the in-frame clones, and not every one. The sample has around 150,000 clones, approximately 85% seen once. The source material was peripheral blood. These TCRs come from a man aged 55 to 69 with active or convalescent COVID-19. Both conserved end residues are part of each CDR3. The D gene is left open where the match is weak. Where a row states a size, it is once, few, many or the class of an expanded clone; other rows omit it.

v_gene	len	d_gene	j_gene	abundance	CDR3aa	CDR3nt
TRBV3-1/TRBV3-2	13	-	TRBJ2-7	-	CASSQDTSYEQYF	TGTGCCAGCAGCCAAGATACATCCTACGAGCAGTACTTC
TRBV7-2	14	-	TRBJ2-3	-	CASEGLVGLDTQYF	TGTGCCAGCGAGGGTTTGGTAGGGTTAGATACGCAGTATTTT
TRBV20-1	11	TRBD1	TRBJ2-4	-	CSAWTGNIQYF	TGCAGTGCTTGGACAGGGAACATTCAGTACTTC
TRBV2	14	TRBD1	TRBJ2-7	-	CASKGDRALDEQYF	TGTGCCAGCAAAGGGGACAGGGCGCTGGATGAGCAGTACTTC
TRBV2	12	-	TRBJ1-1	-	CASSEAGARAFF	TGTGCCAGCAGTGAGGCGGGGGCGCGGGCTTTCTTT
TRBV10-2	16	TRBD2	TRBJ2-3	-	CASSESTSGRADTQYF	TGCGCCAGCAGTGAGTCGACTAGCGGGAGAGCAGATACGCAGTATTTT
TRBV2	15	-	TRBJ2-5	-	CASSPPYQEEETQYF	TGTGCCAGCAGTCCCCCTTACCAGGAGGAAGAGACCCAGTACTTC
TRBV6-1	16	-	TRBJ1-5	-	CASSDKTHGVNQPQHF	TGTGCCAGCAGTGACAAGACTCACGGGGTAAATCAGCCCCAGCATTTT
TRBV19	15	TRBD1	TRBJ1-1	-	CASSTGNRGHTEAFF	TGTGCCAGTAGCACGGGGAACAGGGGGCACACTGAAGCTTTCTTT
TRBV19	12	-	TRBJ2-1	-	CASSMVFGEQFF	TGTGCCAGTAGTATGGTATTCGGTGAGCAGTTCTTC
TRBV5-5	16	TRBD1	TRBJ1-1	few	CASSPFLQGAVTEAFF	TGTGCCAGCAGCCCATTTCTACAGGGGGCAGTCACTGAAGCTTTCTTT
TRBV19	15	-	TRBJ1-4	-	CASSIILGRNEKLFF	TGTGCCAGTAGTATCATATTGGGCCGCAATGAAAAACTGTTTTTT
TRBV6-5	12	-	TRBJ2-5	few	CASTTGWETQYF	TGTGCCAGCACTACAGGGTGGGAGACCCAGTACTTC
TRBV3-1/TRBV3-2	16	-	TRBJ1-3	once	CASSQDAPSVGNTIYF	TGTGCCAGCAGCCAAGATGCGCCTAGTGTCGGAAACACCATATATTTT
TRBV18	13	-	TRBJ1-1	-	CASSELGNTEAFF	TGTGCCAGCTCAGAGCTAGGGAACACTGAAGCTTTCTTT
TRBV7-8	16	TRBD1	TRBJ2-7	-	CASTKSGTGYSYEQYF	TGTGCCAGCACCAAATCCGGGACAGGATACTCCTACGAGCAGTACTTC
TRBV6-5	15	TRBD1	TRBJ2-2	once	CASSGQATNTGELFF	TGTGCCAGCAGCGGACAGGCGACGAACACCGGGGAGCTGTTTTTT
TRBV10-3	17	TRBD2	TRBJ2-3	-	CAISGSIGLAGADTQYF	TGTGCCATCAGTGGATCTATTGGACTAGCGGGAGCTGATACGCAGTATTTT
TRBV3-1/TRBV3-2	14	-	TRBJ1-1	-	CASSQDFRNTEAFF	TGTGCCAGCAGCCAAGATTTCAGGAACACTGAAGCTTTCTTT
TRBV2	16	TRBD1	TRBJ1-2	-	CASSLYGTATNYGYTF	TGTGCCAGCAGCCTCTACGGGACAGCTACTAACTATGGCTACACCTTC
TRBV10-3	15	-	TRBJ1-5	-	CAISESGAGNQPQHF	TGTGCCATCAGTGAGTCAGGGGCAGGTAATCAGCCCCAGCATTTT
TRBV28	15	-	TRBJ2-2	-	CASRGAGDNTGELFF	TGTGCCAGCAGAGGGGCAGGGGATAACACCGGGGAGCTGTTTTTT
TRBV2	15	TRBD2	TRBJ2-1	few	CASSDSGAPYNEQFF	TGTGCCAGCAGTGATAGCGGGGCCCCCTACAATGAGCAGTTCTTC
TRBV29-1	15	TRBD1	TRBJ2-5	once	CSVVIARGPGETQYF	TGCAGCGTTGTTATCGCCAGGGGGCCCGGGGAGACCCAGTACTTC
TRBV28	13	-	TRBJ2-1	-	CASSGDMYNEQFF	TGTGCCAGCAGTGGGGACATGTACAATGAGCAGTTCTTC
TRBV5-1	14	-	TRBJ2-7	once	CASSLGFRGNEQYF	TGCGCCAGCAGCTTGGGTTTCCGGGGAAACGAGCAGTACTTC
TRBV7-9	13	-	TRBJ2-5	once	CASSFVREETQYF	TGTGCCAGCAGCTTCGTGAGAGAAGAGACCCAGTACTTC
TRBV6-2/TRBV6-3	13	-	TRBJ2-7	few	CASSYGTPYEQYF	TGTGCCAGCAGTTACGGGACTCCCTACGAGCAGTACTTC
TRBV6-5	14	-	TRBJ2-4	-	CASSYRVSGDIQYF	TGTGCCAGCAGTTACCGGGTCTCGGGGGACATTCAGTACTTC
TRBV4-2	17	TRBD2	TRBJ2-1	once	CASSQDWGGSGYNEQFF	TGTGCCAGCAGCCAAGATTGGGGCGGGAGCGGCTACAATGAGCAGTTCTTC
TRBV2	18	TRBD2	TRBJ2-3	-	CASTIPLTGTSGDYTQYF	TGTGCCAGCACTATACCATTGACCGGGACTAGCGGAGATTATACGCAGTATTTT
TRBV6-6	14	TRBD1	TRBJ1-1	-	CASRRTGEGTEAFF	TGTGCCAGCAGGCGGACAGGGGAAGGCACTGAAGCTTTCTTT
TRBV12-5	15	-	TRBJ1-1	-	CASGLVPGDRAEAFF	TGTGCTAGTGGTTTGGTACCAGGGGATCGGGCTGAAGCTTTCTTT
TRBV5-8	15	TRBD2	TRBJ2-1	few	CASSERGDLYNEQFF	TGTGCCAGCAGCGAGCGGGGGGACCTCTACAATGAGCAGTTCTTC
TRBV23-1	16	-	TRBJ1-5	-	CASSLYFGIGNQPQHF	TGCGCCAGCAGTCTTTACTTCGGGATCGGCAATCAGCCCCAGCATTTT
TRBV6-1	13	-	TRBJ1-1	-	CASSDQGNTEAFF	TGTGCCAGCAGTGACCAGGGGAACACTGAAGCTTTCTTT
TRBV2	15	TRBD1	TRBJ1-2	-	CASSPTGQGNYGYTF	TGTGCCAGCAGCCCTACCGGACAGGGCAACTATGGCTACACCTTC
TRBV3-1/TRBV3-2	12	-	TRBJ1-2	-	CASSLGQHGYTF	TGTGCCAGCAGCCTAGGACAGCATGGCTACACCTTC
TRBV28	14	-	TRBJ1-2	-	CASSGGGSSYGYTF	TGTGCCAGCAGTGGGGGGGGCTCCTCTTATGGCTACACCTTC
TRBV11-2	16	TRBD2	TRBJ2-7	-	CASSLFRTSGIGEQYF	TGTGCCAGCAGCTTATTTAGGACTAGCGGGATAGGTGAGCAGTACTTC
TRBV5-1	15	TRBD2	TRBJ2-1	-	CASSFKSGRNNEQFF	TGCGCCAGCAGCTTTAAAAGCGGGAGGAACAATGAGCAGTTCTTC
TRBV9	15	-	TRBJ2-3	-	CASSVGAYSTDTQYF	TGTGCCAGCAGCGTAGGAGCGTATAGCACAGATACGCAGTATTTT
TRBV19	16	TRBD2	TRBJ2-3	-	CASRGLAGAGTDTQYF	TGTGCCAGTAGAGGACTAGCGGGGGCCGGCACAGATACGCAGTATTTT
TRBV2	16	-	TRBJ2-7	many	CASSEQSAGLGYEQYF	TGTGCCAGCAGTGAACAGTCGGCAGGGCTTGGCTACGAGCAGTACTTC
TRBV5-1	17	TRBD2	TRBJ2-3	-	CASSPNAGGSKSDTQYF	TGCGCCAGCAGCCCTAATGCCGGCGGGAGTAAGTCAGATACGCAGTATTTT